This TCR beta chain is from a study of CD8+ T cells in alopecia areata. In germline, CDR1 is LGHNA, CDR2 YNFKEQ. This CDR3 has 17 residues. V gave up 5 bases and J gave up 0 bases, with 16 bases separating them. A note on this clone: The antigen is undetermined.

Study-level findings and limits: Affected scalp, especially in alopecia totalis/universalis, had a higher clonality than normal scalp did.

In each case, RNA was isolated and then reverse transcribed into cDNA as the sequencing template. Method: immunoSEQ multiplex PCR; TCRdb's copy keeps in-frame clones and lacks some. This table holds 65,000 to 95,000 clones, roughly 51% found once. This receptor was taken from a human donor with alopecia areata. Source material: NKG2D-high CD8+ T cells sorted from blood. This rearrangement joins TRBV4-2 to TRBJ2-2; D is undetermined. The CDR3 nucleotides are TGTGCCAGCAGCTTGACACCGAGGATTTCGAACACCGGGGAGCTGTTTTTT. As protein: CASSLTPRISNTGELFF.